The clone carrying this T cell receptor beta chain was found a few times. The antigen remains unidentified. The sample is drawn from a study of CD8 T cells in ankylosing spondylitis. Study-wide results and caveats: A motif in TCR beta, a set of roughly eight highly homologous variants, appeared characteristic of ankylosing spondylitis blood. Significantly higher representation of disease-linked clones was reported for matched ankylosing spondylitis synovial fluid.

Generation of TCR beta libraries employed quantitative 5'-RACE incorporating molecular barcodes. A single record per CDR3 protein comes from TCRdb applying MiXCR to the 5' RACE reads. In the table there are about 340,000 distinct CDR3 sequences, about 14% of which are singletons. V gave up 4 bases and J gave up 1 base, with 13 bases separating them. The length of the CDR3 is 16 residues. Germline values: CDR1 LNHDA, CDR2 SQIVND (reference sequence). This sequence originates from a male donor with ankylosing spondylitis or in good health (not recorded which). This chain joins TRBV19 and TRBJ2-2, with a possible D match to TRBD1 (6 bases). The specimen was blood, either unsorted or a sorted T cell fraction (not recorded which). CDR3 nucleotide sequence: TGTGCCAGTAGTAAAGTCGGACAGCAGAACACCGGGGAGCTGTTTTTT. As protein: CASSKVGQQNTGELFF.